This T cell receptor (beta chain) is from a study of blood T cell repertoires in COVID-19. This CDR3 region has 17 residues. The junction had 6 bases not matched to a gene; V was cut back by 4 bases and J by 0 bases. The germline gives CDR1 SGHNT, CDR2 YENEEA. Produced via immunoSEQ multiplex PCR; TCRdb's table is partial and in-frame only. Altogether 200,000 to 300,000 clones are present, roughly 88% being singletons, with the ten largest covering 1% to 1.5%. Participant age was roughly 18 to 95 years, and participants resided in about two dozen US areas. Donors were grouped by their self-reported clinical history.

The sequenced sample consisted of PBMCs or T cells enriched from blood (not recorded which). The V call is TRBV11-3, the J call TRBJ2-1, with 10 positions matching TRBD2. This receptor was obtained from a woman aged 40 to 50 with acute COVID-19. CDR3 nucleotide sequence: TGTGCCAGCAGCTCAATTCTAGCGGGGGACTCCTACAATGAGCAGTTCTTC. Translating gives CASSSILAGDSYNEQFF.